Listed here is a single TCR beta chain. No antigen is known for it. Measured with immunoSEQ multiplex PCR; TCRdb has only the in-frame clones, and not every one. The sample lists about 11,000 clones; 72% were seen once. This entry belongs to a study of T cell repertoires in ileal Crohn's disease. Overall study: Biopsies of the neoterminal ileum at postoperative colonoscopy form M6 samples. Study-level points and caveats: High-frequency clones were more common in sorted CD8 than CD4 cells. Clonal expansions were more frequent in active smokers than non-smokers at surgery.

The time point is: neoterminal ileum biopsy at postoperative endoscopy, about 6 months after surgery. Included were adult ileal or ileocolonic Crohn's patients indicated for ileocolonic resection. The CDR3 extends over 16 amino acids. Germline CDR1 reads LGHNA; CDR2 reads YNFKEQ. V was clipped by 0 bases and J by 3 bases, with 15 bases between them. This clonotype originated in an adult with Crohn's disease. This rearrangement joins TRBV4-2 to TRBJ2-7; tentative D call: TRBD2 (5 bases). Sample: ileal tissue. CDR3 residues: CASSQESDSEVYEQYF. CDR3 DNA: TGTGCCAGCAGCCAAGAAAGTGATAGCGAGGTCTACGAGCAGTACTTC.